These T cell receptor beta chains were read from a single sample in a study of cytomegalovirus exposure and HLA in healthy donors. Sequenced by immunoSEQ multiplex PCR; TCRdb stores in-frame clones only, minus some. The sample includes 150,000 to 200,000 clones, roughly 85% of them seen just once. Sequencing input: PBMCs. Receptors originate from a woman aged 25 to 45 in good health and CMV-seronegative. The CDR3 runs from the conserved cysteine through the conserved F or W. Fields, in order: CDR3 DNA, CDR3 protein, clone size, J gene, V gene, D gene. D genes are given only for firm matches. Size values are once, few and many counts, or a class for expanded clones, and some rows have none.

cdr3_nt: TGTGCCAGTAGGACAGGGTTATCTGGGGCCAACGTCCTGACTTTC
cdr3_aa: CASRTGLSGANVLTF
clone_size: NA
j_call: TRBJ2-6
v_call: TRBV19
d_call: TRBD1

cdr3_nt: TGTGCCAGCAGTCCCCGATCGACTAGCGGGAGAGTATATGAGCAGTTCTTC
cdr3_aa: CASSPRSTSGRVYEQFF
clone_size: NA
j_call: TRBJ2-1
v_call: TRBV27
d_call: TRBD2

cdr3_nt: TGTGCCACCAAAGTTCCTCCAGGGCTTCCTTTAGGGTATGGCTACACCTTC
cdr3_aa: CATKVPPGLPLGYGYTF
clone_size: NA
j_call: TRBJ1-2
v_call: TRBV28
d_call: NA

cdr3_nt: TGTGCCAGCAGCCAAGATTGGAAGGACATCTACGAGCAGTACTTC
cdr3_aa: CASSQDWKDIYEQYF
clone_size: NA
j_call: TRBJ2-7
v_call: TRBV4-2
d_call: NA

cdr3_nt: TGTGCCAGCAGCTTGGTAGCGGGCCGAGAGTTCTTC
cdr3_aa: CASSLVAGREFF
clone_size: NA
j_call: TRBJ2-1
v_call: TRBV5-6
d_call: TRBD2

cdr3_nt: TGTGCCAGCAGTTTATGGGTATTAGCGGGAGAGAAAGGGTACGAGCAGTACTTC
cdr3_aa: CASSLWVLAGEKGYEQYF
clone_size: NA
j_call: TRBJ2-7
v_call: TRBV28
d_call: TRBD2

cdr3_nt: TGCGCCAGCAGTGAGCCGGTGACTGAAGCTTTCTTT
cdr3_aa: CASSEPVTEAFF
clone_size: NA
j_call: TRBJ1-1
v_call: TRBV10-2
d_call: NA

cdr3_nt: TGTGCCAGCAGCCAATATGGACAGAGCTACGAGCAGTACTTC
cdr3_aa: CASSQYGQSYEQYF
clone_size: NA
j_call: TRBJ2-7
v_call: TRBV5-6
d_call: NA

cdr3_nt: TGTGCCAGCGCCCGTTCTAGCGGGGGAGAGACCCAGTACTTC
cdr3_aa: CASARSSGGETQYF
clone_size: NA
j_call: TRBJ2-5
v_call: TRBV2
d_call: TRBD2

cdr3_nt: TGTGCCAGCAGTGAATGGGGGCTAGCGGGAGACTACGAGCAGTACTTC
cdr3_aa: CASSEWGLAGDYEQYF
clone_size: NA
j_call: TRBJ2-7
v_call: TRBV6-1
d_call: TRBD2

cdr3_nt: TGTGCCAGCAGTCCCGGACTAGCGTACGAGCAGTACTTC
cdr3_aa: CASSPGLAYEQYF
clone_size: NA
j_call: TRBJ2-7
v_call: TRBV27
d_call: TRBD2

cdr3_nt: TGCAGCGTTATTCCCGGGACAGATACGCAGTATTTT
cdr3_aa: CSVIPGTDTQYF
clone_size: NA
j_call: TRBJ2-3
v_call: TRBV29-1
d_call: NA

cdr3_nt: TGTGCCAGCGGCCCTACAGGGCGGGCCACTGAAGCTTTCTTT
cdr3_aa: CASGPTGRATEAFF
clone_size: once
j_call: TRBJ1-1
v_call: TRBV2
d_call: NA

cdr3_nt: TGTGCCAGCAGCTCTACTGAGACAGGAAACACCATATATTTT
cdr3_aa: CASSSTETGNTIYF
clone_size: NA
j_call: TRBJ1-3
v_call: TRBV6-5
d_call: NA

cdr3_nt: TGTGCCAGCAGCAAGGGACAGGGTTCCAACAATGAGCAGTTCTTC
cdr3_aa: CASSKGQGSNNEQFF
clone_size: NA
j_call: TRBJ2-1
v_call: TRBV6-5
d_call: TRBD1

cdr3_nt: TGTGCCAGTAGTCCGCGGACAATCTCTGGGGCCAACGTCCTGACTTTC
cdr3_aa: CASSPRTISGANVLTF
clone_size: NA
j_call: TRBJ2-6
v_call: TRBV19
d_call: NA

cdr3_nt: TGCAGCGTTGAAGGGAGGGATTATGGCTACACCTTC
cdr3_aa: CSVEGRDYGYTF
clone_size: NA
j_call: TRBJ1-2
v_call: TRBV29-1
d_call: NA

cdr3_nt: TGTGCCAGCAGCTTGGAGTCGGGGACTGGGGCCAACGTCCTGACTTTC
cdr3_aa: CASSLESGTGANVLTF
clone_size: few
j_call: TRBJ2-6
v_call: TRBV5-4
d_call: NA

cdr3_nt: TGCAGCGCCACAGGGGGTACTAGCAATCAGCCCCAGCATTTT
cdr3_aa: CSATGGTSNQPQHF
clone_size: NA
j_call: TRBJ1-5
v_call: TRBV29-1
d_call: TRBD1

cdr3_nt: TGTGCCAGCAGCAATCGAGGGAGGGCTTACAGTTACAATGAGCAGTTCTTC
cdr3_aa: CASSNRGRAYSYNEQFF
clone_size: NA
j_call: TRBJ2-1
v_call: TRBV7-2
d_call: TRBD2

cdr3_nt: TGTGCCAGCAGCTTCATAGGGAGTGGCGGGAGGCCTAACAATGAGCAGTTCTTC
cdr3_aa: CASSFIGSGGRPNNEQFF
clone_size: NA
j_call: TRBJ2-1
v_call: TRBV7-9
d_call: TRBD2

cdr3_nt: TGTGCCAGCAGCCCCTATGGACAGGGGACCACTGAAGCTTTCTTT
cdr3_aa: CASSPYGQGTTEAFF
clone_size: once
j_call: TRBJ1-1
v_call: TRBV14
d_call: TRBD1

cdr3_nt: TGTGCCAGCAGCCACGGGGGGGTGGGGATGAATGAGCAGTTCTTC
cdr3_aa: CASSHGGVGMNEQFF
clone_size: NA
j_call: TRBJ2-1
v_call: TRBV6-5
d_call: TRBD2

cdr3_nt: TGTGCCACCAGCTCAACAGGGGATTCACCCCTCCACTTT
cdr3_aa: CATSSTGDSPLHF
clone_size: NA
j_call: TRBJ1-6
v_call: TRBV15
d_call: TRBD1

cdr3_nt: TGTGCGAGCATGGGGGGGACAGGTACGCAGTATTTT
cdr3_aa: CASMGGTGTQYF
clone_size: NA
j_call: TRBJ2-3
v_call: TRBV7-9
d_call: NA

cdr3_nt: TGTGCCAGCAGTGGCCGCCGCTCGGGTGTCACGGAGGTTGCTGAAGCTTTCTTT
cdr3_aa: CASSGRRSGVTEVAEAFF
clone_size: NA
j_call: TRBJ1-1
v_call: TRBV6-1
d_call: NA

cdr3_nt: TGTGCCAGCAGTAGCGGGTCCGGAAATACGCAGTATTTT
cdr3_aa: CASSSGSGNTQYF
clone_size: NA
j_call: TRBJ2-3
v_call: TRBV27
d_call: NA

cdr3_nt: TGTGCCAGCAGCTGGGGGGTGAGCGGGAACCAAGAGACCCAGTACTTC
cdr3_aa: CASSWGVSGNQETQYF
clone_size: NA
j_call: TRBJ2-5
v_call: TRBV11-2
d_call: TRBD2

cdr3_nt: TGTGCCTGGGACCCCGGGACAGGGAGAGGCGAGCAGTACTTC
cdr3_aa: CAWDPGTGRGEQYF
clone_size: NA
j_call: TRBJ2-7
v_call: TRBV30
d_call: TRBD1

cdr3_nt: TGTGCCAGCAGCTTAGGCGCAGTGGGGGGAAGGACCGGGGAGCTGTTTTTT
cdr3_aa: CASSLGAVGGRTGELFF
clone_size: NA
j_call: TRBJ2-2
v_call: TRBV7-6
d_call: NA

cdr3_nt: TGTGCCATCGGAACACAGGAGACCGGGGCCAACGTCCTGACTTTC
cdr3_aa: CAIGTQETGANVLTF
clone_size: NA
j_call: TRBJ2-6
v_call: TRBV10-3
d_call: NA

cdr3_nt: TGTGCCTGGACGATCTACAGGGTCACTGAAGCTTTCTTT
cdr3_aa: CAWTIYRVTEAFF
clone_size: NA
j_call: TRBJ1-1
v_call: TRBV30
d_call: NA

cdr3_nt: TGCGCCAGCAGCCAAGAAGCTGGGGGGGTCGGGGAGCTGTTTTTT
cdr3_aa: CASSQEAGGVGELFF
clone_size: NA
j_call: TRBJ2-2
v_call: TRBV4-3
d_call: TRBD2

cdr3_nt: TGTGCCAGCAGCCTTGGCGGAGGAGCCGGGGAGCTGTTTTTT
cdr3_aa: CASSLGGGAGELFF
clone_size: NA
j_call: TRBJ2-2
v_call: TRBV7-9
d_call: NA

cdr3_nt: TGCGCCAGCAGCCAAGATAATCCGGTAAAACTGTTTTTT
cdr3_aa: CASSQDNPVKLFF
clone_size: few
j_call: TRBJ1-4
v_call: TRBV4-1
d_call: NA

cdr3_nt: TGTGCCAGCAGCTTCCTCCCGGGACAGGGGGCGGGTGGCTACACCTTC
cdr3_aa: CASSFLPGQGAGGYTF
clone_size: NA
j_call: TRBJ1-2
v_call: TRBV7-2
d_call: TRBD1

cdr3_nt: TGCAGCGTTCAGAAGGGGGCCAACAGGGTGGGGGTCACTGAAGCTTTCTTT
cdr3_aa: CSVQKGANRVGVTEAFF
clone_size: NA
j_call: TRBJ1-1
v_call: TRBV29-1
d_call: TRBD1

cdr3_nt: TGTGCCAATTCGCCTAGCGGACCCCAAGAGACCCAGTACTTC
cdr3_aa: CANSPSGPQETQYF
clone_size: NA
j_call: TRBJ2-5
v_call: TRBV2
d_call: TRBD2

cdr3_nt: TGTGCCAGCAGCTTAGAACAGGGTCAACATGGCTACACCTTC
cdr3_aa: CASSLEQGQHGYTF
clone_size: NA
j_call: TRBJ1-2
v_call: TRBV7-6
d_call: NA